This entry concerns a single T cell receptor (beta chain). As yet, its antigen is unknown. These data come from a study of monozygotic twins with inflammatory bowel disease. UMIs were attached via template switching, each with a 6-nucleotide sample barcode. TCRdb reprocessed the 5' RACE reads, with one entry per CDR3 protein and no DNA. This listing includes about 330,000 distinct CDR3 sequences. There are 16 residues in the CDR3. Germline V CDR1 and CDR2: LNHDA, SQIVND (reference sequence). Overall study results and limits: IBD-affected twins scored below their healthy co-twins in TCRbeta diversity (inverse Simpson).

The gene calls are TRBV19 and TRBJ1-1; TCRdb's D gene call, TRBD1, goes unchecked for lack of DNA. This receptor was taken from a human donor with ulcerative colitis or Crohn's disease, or a healthy co-twin of an affected twin (not recorded which). Sequencing was carried out using blood. The CDR3 sequence is CASSIWTGAMNTEAFF.